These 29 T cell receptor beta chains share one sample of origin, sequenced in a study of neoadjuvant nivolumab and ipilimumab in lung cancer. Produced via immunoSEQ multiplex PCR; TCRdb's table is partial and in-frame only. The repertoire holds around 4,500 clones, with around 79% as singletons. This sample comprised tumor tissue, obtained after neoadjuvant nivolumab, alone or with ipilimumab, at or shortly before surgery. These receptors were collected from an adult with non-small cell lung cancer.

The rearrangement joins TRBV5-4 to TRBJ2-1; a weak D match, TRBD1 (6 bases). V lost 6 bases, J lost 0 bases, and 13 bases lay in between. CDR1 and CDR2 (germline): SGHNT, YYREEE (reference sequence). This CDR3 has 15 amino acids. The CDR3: CASNLRGSSYNEQFF. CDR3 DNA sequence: TGTGCCAGCAACCTGAGGGGGAGCTCCTACAATGAGCAGTTCTTC.

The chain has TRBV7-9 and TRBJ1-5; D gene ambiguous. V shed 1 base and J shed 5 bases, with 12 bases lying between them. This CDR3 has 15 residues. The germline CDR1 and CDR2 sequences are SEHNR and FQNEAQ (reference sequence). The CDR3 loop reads CASSLDWPGDQPQHF. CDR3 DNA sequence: TGTGCCAGCAGCTTAGATTGGCCCGGTGATCAGCCCCAGCATTTT.

This chain's CDR3 is CASKAGDTQYF. The CDR3 bases are TGCGCCAGCAAAGCGGGAGATACGCAGTATTTT. V gene TRBV10-2 combines with J gene TRBJ2-3, with a weak D call TRBD2 (6 bases). The CDR3 has 11 amino acids. The germline V gene has CDR1 WSHSY and CDR2 SAAADI. V was shortened by 7 bases and J by 5 bases, with 7 bases between the two germline ends.

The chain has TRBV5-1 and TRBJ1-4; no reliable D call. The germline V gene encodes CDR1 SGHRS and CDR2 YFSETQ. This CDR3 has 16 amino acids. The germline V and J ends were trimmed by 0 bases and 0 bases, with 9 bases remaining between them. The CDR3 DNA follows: TGCGCCAGCAGCTTGGGGGATCGGGCAACTAATGAAAAACTGTTTTTT. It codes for CASSLGDRATNEKLFF.

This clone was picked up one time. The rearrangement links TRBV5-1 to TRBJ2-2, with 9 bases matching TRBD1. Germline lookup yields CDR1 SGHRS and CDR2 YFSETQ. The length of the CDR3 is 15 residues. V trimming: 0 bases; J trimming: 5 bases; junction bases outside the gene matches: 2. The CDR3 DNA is TGCGCCAGCAGCTTGGGGACAGGGGCGACCGGGGAGCTGTTTTTT. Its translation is CASSLGTGATGELFF.

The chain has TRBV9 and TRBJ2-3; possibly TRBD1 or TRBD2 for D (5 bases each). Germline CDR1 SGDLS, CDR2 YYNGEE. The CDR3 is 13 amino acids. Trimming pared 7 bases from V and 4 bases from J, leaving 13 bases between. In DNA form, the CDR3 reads TGTGCCAGCGCATTCGGGGCAGCAGATACGCAGTATTTT. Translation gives CASAFGAADTQYF.

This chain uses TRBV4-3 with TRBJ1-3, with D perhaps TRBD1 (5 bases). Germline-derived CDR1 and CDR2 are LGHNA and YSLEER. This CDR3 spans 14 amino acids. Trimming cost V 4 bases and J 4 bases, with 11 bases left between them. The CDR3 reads CASSRQGVGNTIYF. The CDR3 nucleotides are TGCGCCAGCAGCCGACAAGGGGTCGGAAACACCATATATTTT.

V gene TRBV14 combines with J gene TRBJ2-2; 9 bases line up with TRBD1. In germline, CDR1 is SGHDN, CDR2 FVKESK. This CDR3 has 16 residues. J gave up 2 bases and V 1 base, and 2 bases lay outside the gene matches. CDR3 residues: CASSQAGQGNTGELFF. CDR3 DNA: TGTGCCAGCAGCCAAGCGGGACAGGGAAACACCGGGGAGCTGTTTTTT.

CDR3 DNA: TGTGCCAGCAGCTTACAACAGGGGAGTCAGCCCCAGCATTTT. This gives the protein CASSLQQGSQPQHF. The V and J genes are TRBV7-6 and TRBJ1-5; 7 nucleotides align to TRBD1. Germline V gene sequence: CDR1 SGHVS, CDR2 FNYEAQ. Trimming took 2 bases from V and 6 from J; bases not matched to a gene: 4. The CDR3 is made up of 14 amino acids. The whole variable domain, remainder taken from reference TRBV7-6 and TRBJ1-5, is GAGVSQSPRYKVTKRGQDVALRCDPISGHVSLYWYRQALGQGPEFLTYFNYEAQQDKSGLPNDRFSAERPEGSISTLTIQRTEQRDSAMYRCASSLQQGSQPQHFGDGTRLSIL.

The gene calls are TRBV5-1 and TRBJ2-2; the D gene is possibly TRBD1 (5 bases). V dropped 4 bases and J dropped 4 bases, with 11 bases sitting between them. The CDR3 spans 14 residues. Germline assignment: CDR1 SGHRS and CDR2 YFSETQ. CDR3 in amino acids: CASSLQGVTGELFF. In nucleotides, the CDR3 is TGCGCCAGCAGCCTTCAGGGTGTCACCGGGGAGCTGTTTTTT.

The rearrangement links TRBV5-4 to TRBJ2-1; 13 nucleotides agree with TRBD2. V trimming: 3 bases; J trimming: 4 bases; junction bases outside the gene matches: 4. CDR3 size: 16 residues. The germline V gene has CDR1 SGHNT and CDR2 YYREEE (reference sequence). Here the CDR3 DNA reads TGTGCCAGCAGCTCCAAACTAGCGGGGGGGTACAATGAGCAGTTCTTC. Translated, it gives CASSSKLAGGYNEQFF.

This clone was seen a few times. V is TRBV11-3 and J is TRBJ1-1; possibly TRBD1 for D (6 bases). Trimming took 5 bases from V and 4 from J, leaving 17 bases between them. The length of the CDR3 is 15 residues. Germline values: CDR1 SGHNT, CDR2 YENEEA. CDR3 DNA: TGTGCCAGCAGCCAAGAACGGGGGGCAGGCACTGAAGCTTTCTTT. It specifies CASSQERGAGTEAFF. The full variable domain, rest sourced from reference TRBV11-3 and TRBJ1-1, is EAGVVQSPRYKIIEKKQPVAFWCNPISGHNTLYWYLQNLGQGPELLIRYENEEAVDDSQLPKDRFSAERLKGVDSTLKIQPAELGDSAVYLCASSQERGAGTEAFFGQGTRLTVV.

The chain's CDR3 is CATGGLAGANTDTQYF. CDR3 nucleotides: TGCGCCACCGGCGGGCTAGCGGGGGCCAACACAGATACGCAGTATTTT. This chain connects TRBV5-1 to TRBJ2-3; 10 bases fit TRBD2. CDR1 and CDR2 (germline): SGHRS, YFSETQ. With V trimmed by 9 bases and J by 2 bases, 12 bases remained unmatched. The CDR3 contains 16 residues.

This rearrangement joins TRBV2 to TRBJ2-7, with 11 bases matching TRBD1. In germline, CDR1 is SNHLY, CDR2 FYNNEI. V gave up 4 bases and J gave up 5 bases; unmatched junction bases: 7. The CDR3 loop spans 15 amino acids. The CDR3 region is CASSVWTGGLNEQYV. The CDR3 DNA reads TGTGCCAGCAGTGTTTGGACAGGGGGCCTAAACGAGCAGTACGTC.

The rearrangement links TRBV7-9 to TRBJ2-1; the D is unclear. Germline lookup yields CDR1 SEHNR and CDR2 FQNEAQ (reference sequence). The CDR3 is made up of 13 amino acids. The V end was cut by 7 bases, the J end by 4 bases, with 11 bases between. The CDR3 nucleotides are TGTGCCAGCACTAGGTTACAGTACAATGAGCAGTTCTTC. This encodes CASTRLQYNEQFF.

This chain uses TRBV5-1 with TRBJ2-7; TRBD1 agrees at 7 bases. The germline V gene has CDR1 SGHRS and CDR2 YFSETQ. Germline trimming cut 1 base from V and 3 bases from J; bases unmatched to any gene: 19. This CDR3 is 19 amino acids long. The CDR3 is CASSLLPGQFNPRGYEQYF. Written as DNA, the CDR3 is TGCGCCAGCAGCTTGCTTCCGGGACAGTTTAATCCAAGGGGCTACGAGCAGTACTTC.

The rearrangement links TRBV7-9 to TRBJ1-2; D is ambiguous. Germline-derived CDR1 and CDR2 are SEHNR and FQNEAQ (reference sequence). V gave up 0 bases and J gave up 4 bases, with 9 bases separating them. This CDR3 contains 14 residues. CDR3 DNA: TGTGCCAGCAGCTTAGCGCTTATCAGCTATGGCTACACCTTC. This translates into CASSLALISYGYTF.

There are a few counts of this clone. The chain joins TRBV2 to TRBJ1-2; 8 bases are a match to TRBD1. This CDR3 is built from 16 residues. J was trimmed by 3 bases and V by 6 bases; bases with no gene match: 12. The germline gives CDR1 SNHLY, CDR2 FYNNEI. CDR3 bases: TGTGCCAGCAGCCGACCAACGACAGGGGTCGACTATGGCTACACCTTC. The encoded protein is CASSRPTTGVDYGYTF.

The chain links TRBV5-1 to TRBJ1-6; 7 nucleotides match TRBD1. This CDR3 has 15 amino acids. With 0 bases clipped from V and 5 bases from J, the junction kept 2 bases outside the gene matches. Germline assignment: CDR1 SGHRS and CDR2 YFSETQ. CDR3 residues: CASSLAGGHNSPLHF. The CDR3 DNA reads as TGCGCCAGCAGCTTGGCAGGGGGACATAATTCACCCCTCCACTTT.

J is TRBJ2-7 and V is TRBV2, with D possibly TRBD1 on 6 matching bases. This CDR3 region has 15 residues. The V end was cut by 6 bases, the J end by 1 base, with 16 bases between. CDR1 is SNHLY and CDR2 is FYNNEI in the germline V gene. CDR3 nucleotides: TGTGCCAGCAGGGGGGCGACTTGGGAGTCCTACGAGCAGTACGTC. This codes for CASRGATWESYEQYV.

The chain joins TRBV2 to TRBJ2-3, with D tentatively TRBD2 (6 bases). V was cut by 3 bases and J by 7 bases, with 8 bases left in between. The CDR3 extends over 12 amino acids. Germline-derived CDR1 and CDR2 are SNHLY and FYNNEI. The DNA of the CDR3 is TGTGCCAGCAGTGAGCGGGGTAATACGCAGTATTTT. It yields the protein CASSERGNTQYF.

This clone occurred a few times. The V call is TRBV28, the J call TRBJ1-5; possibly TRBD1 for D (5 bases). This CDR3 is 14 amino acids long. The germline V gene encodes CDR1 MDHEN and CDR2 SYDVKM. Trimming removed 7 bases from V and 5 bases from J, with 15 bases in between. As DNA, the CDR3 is TGTGCCAGCACCCAGGGCGGGACTCATCAGCCCCAGCATTTT. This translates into CASTQGGTHQPQHF.

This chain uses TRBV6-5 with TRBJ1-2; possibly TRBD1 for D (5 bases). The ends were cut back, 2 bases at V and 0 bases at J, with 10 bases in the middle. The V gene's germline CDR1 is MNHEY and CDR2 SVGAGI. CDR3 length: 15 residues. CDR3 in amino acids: CASSYGGTSNYGYTF. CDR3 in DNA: TGTGCCAGCAGTTACGGGGGAACCTCTAACTATGGCTACACCTTC.

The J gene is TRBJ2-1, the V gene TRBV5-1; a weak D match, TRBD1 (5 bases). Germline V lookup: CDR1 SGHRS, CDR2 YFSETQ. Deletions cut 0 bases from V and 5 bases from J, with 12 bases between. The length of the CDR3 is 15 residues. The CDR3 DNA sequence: TGCGCCAGCAGCTTGGGGGGCGAGGAAAACAATGAGCAGTTCTTC. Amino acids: CASSLGGEENNEQFF.

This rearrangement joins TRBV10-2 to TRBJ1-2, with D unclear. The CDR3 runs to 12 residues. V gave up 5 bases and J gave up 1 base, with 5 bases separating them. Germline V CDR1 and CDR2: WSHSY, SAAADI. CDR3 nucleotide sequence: TGCGCCAGCAGTCCCATTAACTATGGCTACACCTTC. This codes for CASSPINYGYTF.

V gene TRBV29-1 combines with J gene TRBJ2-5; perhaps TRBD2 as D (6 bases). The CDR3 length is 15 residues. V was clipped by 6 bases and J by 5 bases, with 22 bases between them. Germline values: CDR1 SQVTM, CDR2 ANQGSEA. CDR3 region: CSVARREAHWETQYF. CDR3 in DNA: TGCAGCGTGGCCAGGAGGGAGGCCCACTGGGAGACCCAGTACTTC.

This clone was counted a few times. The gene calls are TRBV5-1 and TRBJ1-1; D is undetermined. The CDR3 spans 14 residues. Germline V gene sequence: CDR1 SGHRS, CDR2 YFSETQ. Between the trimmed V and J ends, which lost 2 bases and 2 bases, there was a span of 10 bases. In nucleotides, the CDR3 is TGCGCCAGCAGCTTATACAGTTACAACACTGAAGCTTTCTTT. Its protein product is CASSLYSYNTEAFF.

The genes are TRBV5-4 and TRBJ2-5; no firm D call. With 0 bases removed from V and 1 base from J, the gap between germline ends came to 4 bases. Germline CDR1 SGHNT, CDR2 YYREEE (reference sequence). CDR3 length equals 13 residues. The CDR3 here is CASSLGGQETQYF. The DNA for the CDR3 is TGTGCCAGCAGCTTGGGCGGCCAAGAGACCCAGTACTTC. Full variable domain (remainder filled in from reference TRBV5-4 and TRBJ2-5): ETGVTQSPTHLIKTRGQQVTLRCSSQSGHNTVSWYQQALGQGPQFIFQYYREEENGRGNFPPRFSGLQFPNYSSELNVNALELDDSALYLCASSLGGQETQYFGPGTRLLVL.

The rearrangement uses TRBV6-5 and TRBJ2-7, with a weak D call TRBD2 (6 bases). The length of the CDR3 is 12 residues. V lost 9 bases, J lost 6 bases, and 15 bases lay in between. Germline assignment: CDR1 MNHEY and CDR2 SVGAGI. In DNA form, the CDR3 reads TGTGCCAGTGTTGGGGGGTCTGGCGAGCAGTACTTC. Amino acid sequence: CASVGGSGEQYF.